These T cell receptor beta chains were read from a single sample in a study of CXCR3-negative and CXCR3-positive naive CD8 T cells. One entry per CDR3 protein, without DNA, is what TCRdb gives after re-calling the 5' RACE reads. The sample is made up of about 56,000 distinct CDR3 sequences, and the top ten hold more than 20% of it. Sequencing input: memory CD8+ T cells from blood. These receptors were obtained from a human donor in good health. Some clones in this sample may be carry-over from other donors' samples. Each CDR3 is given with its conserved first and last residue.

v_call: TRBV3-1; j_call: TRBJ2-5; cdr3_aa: CASSQAHGAGVRETQYF
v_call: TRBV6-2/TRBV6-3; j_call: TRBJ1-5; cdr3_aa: CASSYSIATGDQPQHF
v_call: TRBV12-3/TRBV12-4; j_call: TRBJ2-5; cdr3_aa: CASTEDSRETQYF
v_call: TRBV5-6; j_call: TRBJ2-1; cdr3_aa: CASSFGGSYNEQFF
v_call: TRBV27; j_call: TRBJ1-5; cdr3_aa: CASSPTGANGPQHF
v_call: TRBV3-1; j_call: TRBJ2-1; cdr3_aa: CASSPPTSGVNNEQFF
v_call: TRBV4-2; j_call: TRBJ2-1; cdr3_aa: CASSQDWEAGGNNEQFF
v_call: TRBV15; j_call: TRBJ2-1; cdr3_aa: CATSRDRTRQFF
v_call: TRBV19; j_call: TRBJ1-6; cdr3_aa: CASSILEGQNSPLHF
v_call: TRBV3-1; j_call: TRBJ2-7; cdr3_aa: CASSPMTGPVYEQYF
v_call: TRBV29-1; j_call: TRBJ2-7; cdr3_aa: CSVEVPTYEQYF
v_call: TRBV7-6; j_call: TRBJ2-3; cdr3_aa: CASSPIALTDTQYF
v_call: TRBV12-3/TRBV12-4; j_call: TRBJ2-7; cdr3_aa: CASSPSGGYEQYF
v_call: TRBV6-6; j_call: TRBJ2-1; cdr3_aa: CASSYSTGVTYNEQFF
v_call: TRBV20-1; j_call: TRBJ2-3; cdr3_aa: CSATTPRDTGTDTQYF
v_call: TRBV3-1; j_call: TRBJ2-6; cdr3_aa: CASSPQDSFSGANVLTF